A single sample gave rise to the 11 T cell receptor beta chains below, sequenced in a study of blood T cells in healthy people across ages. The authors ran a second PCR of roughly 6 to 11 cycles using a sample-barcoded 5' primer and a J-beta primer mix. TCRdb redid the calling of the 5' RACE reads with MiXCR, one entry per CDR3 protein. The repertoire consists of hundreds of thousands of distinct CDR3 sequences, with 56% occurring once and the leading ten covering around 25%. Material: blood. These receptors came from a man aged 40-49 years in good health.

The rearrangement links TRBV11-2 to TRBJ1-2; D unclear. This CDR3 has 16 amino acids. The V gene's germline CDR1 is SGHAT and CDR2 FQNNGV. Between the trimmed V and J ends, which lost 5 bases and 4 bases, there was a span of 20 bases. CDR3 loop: CASSPARTRWSYGYTF. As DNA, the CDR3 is TGTGCCAGCAGCCCAGCCCGAACCCGATGGAGCTATGGCTACACCTTC.

The CDR3 protein is CSVEGSPGRNIQYF. The CDR3 DNA reads TGCAGCGTTGAAGGATCCCCCGGACGAAACATTCAGTACTTC. The chain has TRBV29-1 and TRBJ2-4, with D unresolved. Between the trimmed V and J ends, which lost 1 base and 6 bases, there was a span of 13 bases. The CDR3 is made up of 14 amino acids. Germline V gene data show CDR1 as SQVTM and CDR2 as ANQGSEA.

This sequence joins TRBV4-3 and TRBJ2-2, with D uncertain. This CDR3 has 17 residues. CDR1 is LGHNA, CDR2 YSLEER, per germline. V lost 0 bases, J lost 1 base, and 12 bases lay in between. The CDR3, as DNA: TGCGCCAGCAGCCAAGATAAGGCTACCCTGAACACCGGGGAGCTGTTTTTT. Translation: CASSQDKATLNTGELFF.

In DNA, the CDR3 is TGTGCCAGCAGCGTACAGGGCACAGTGGGCTATGGCTACACCTTC. It is translated as CASSVQGTVGYGYTF. The V gene is TRBV28, the J gene TRBJ1-2, with D possibly matching TRBD1 (6 bases). Germline V gene lookup returns CDR1 MDHEN and CDR2 SYDVKM. Trimming removed 6 bases from V and 4 bases from J, with 18 bases in between. There are 15 residues in the CDR3.

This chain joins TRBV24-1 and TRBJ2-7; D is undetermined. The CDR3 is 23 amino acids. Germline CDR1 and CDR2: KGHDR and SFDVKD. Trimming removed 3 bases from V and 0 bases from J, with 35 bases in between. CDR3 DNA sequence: TGTGCCACCAGTGATGAGTTGGCGGCCACGTTGGTCTTTCCGGGCAGTAACTCCTACGAGCAGTACTTC. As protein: CATSDELAATLVFPGSNSYEQYF.

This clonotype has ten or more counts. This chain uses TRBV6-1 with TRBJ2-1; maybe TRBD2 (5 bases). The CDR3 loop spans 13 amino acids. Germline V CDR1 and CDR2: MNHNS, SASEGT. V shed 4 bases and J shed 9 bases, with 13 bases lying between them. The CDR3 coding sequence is TGTGCCAGCAGTGTAGAGGGTATTGGTGAGCAGTTCTTC. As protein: CASSVEGIGEQFF.

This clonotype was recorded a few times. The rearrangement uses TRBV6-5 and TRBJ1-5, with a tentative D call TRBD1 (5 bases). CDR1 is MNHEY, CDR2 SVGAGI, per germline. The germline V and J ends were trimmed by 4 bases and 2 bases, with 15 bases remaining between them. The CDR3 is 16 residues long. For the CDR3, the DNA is TGTGCCAGCAGTTGGTCGGGTCCGGGGGGCAATCAGCCCCAGCATTTT. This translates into CASSWSGPGGNQPQHF.

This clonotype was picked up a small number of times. The CDR3 is CASSEFADTSSYNEQFF. CDR3 in DNA: TGTGCCAGCAGTGAATTCGCCGACACAAGCTCCTACAATGAGCAGTTCTTC. The chain uses TRBV6-1 and TRBJ2-1; D call uncertain. V lost 2 bases, J lost 0 bases, and 14 bases lay in between. There are 17 residues in the CDR3. The germline CDR1 and CDR2 sequences are MNHNS and SASEGT.

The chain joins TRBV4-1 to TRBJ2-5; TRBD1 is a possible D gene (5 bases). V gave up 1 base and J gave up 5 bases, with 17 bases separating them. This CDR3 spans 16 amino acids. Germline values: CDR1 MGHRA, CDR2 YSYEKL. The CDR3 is CASSQAPPGPYETQYF. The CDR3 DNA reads TGCGCCAGCAGCCAAGCTCCCCCAGGGCCATACGAGACCCAGTACTTC.

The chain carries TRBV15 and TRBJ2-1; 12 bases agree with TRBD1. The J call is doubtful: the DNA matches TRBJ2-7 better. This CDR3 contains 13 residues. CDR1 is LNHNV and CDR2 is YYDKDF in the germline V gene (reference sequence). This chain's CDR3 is CATSGTGGNEQYF. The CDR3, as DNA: TGTGCCACCAGCGGGACAGGGGGCAATGAGCAGTACTTC.

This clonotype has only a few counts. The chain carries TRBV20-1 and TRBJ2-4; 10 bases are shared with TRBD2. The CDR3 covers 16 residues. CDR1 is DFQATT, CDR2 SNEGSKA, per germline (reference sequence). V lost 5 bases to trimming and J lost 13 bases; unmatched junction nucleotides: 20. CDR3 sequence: CSAQPGTSVRIGQQYF. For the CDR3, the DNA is TGCAGTGCTCAACCCGGGACTAGCGTTCGGATTGGACAGCAGTACTTC.